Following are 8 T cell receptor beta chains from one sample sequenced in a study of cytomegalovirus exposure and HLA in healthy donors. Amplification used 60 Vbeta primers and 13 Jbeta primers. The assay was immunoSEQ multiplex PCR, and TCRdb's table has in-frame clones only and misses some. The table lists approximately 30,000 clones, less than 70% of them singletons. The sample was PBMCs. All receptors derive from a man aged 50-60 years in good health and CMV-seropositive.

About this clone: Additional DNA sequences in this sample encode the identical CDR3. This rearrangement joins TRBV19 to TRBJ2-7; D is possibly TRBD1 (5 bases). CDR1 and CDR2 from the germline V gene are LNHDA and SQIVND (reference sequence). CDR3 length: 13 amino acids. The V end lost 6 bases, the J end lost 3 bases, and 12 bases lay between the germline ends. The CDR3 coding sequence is TGTGCCAGTAGCATTACAGGAGACTACGAGCAGTACTTC. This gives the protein CASSITGDYEQYF. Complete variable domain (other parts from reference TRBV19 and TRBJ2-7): DGGITQSPKYLFRKEGQNVTLSCEQNLNHDAMYWYRQDPGQGLRLIYYSQIVNDFQKGDIAEGYSVSREKKESFPLTVTSAQKNPTAFYLCASSITGDYEQYFGPGTRLTVT.

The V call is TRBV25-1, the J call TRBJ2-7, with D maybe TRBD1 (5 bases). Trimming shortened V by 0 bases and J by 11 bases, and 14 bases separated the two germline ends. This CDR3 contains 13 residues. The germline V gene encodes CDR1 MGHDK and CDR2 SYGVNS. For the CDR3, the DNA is TGTGCCAGCAGTGAATATAGAGACACAGGAAAGTACTTC. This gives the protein CASSEYRDTGKYF.

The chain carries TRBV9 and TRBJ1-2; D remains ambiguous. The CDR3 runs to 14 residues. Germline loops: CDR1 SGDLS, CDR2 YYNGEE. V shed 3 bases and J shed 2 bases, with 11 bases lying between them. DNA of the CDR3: TGTGCCAGCAGCGCCTTCGACGGGAACTATGGCTACACCTTC. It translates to CASSAFDGNYGYTF.

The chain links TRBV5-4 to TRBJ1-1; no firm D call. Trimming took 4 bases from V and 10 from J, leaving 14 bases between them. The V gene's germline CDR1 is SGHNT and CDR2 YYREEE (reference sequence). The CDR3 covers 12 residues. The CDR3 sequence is CASSAYIGVAFF. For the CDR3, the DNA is TGTGCCAGCAGCGCCTACATCGGAGTAGCTTTCTTT.

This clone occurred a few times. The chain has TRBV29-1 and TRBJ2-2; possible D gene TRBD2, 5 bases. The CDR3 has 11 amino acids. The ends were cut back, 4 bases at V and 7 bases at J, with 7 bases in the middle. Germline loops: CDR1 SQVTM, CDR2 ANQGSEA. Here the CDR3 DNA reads TGCAGCGTTGGAGGGAGCGGGGAGCTGTTTTTT. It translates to CSVGGSGELFF.

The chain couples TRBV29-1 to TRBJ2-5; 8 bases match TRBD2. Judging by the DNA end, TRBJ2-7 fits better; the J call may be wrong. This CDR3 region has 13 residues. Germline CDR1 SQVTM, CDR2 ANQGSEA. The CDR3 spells CSAGLGAGGEQYF. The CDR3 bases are TGCAGCGCGGGCCTGGGGGCGGGAGGCGAGCAGTACTTC.

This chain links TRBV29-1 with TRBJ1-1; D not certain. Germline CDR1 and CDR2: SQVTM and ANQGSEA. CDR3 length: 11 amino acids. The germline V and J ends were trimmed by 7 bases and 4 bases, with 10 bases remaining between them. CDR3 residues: CSALGGTEAFF. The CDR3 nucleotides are TGCAGCGCCTTGGGAGGCACTGAAGCTTTCTTT. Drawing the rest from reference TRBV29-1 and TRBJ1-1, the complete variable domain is SAVISQKPSRDICQRGTSLTIQCQVDSQVTMMFWYRQQPGQSLTLIATANQGSEATYESGFVIDKFPISRPNLTFSTLTVSNMSPEDSSIYLCSALGGTEAFFGQGTRLTVV.

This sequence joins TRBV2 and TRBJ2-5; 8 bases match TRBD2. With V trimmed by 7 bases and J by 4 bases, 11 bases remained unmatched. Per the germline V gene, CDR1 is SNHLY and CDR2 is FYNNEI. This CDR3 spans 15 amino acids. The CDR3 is CASIRTGLAGETQYF. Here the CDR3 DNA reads TGTGCCAGCATCAGAACGGGCCTAGCGGGAGAGACCCAGTACTTC.